This T cell receptor beta chain emerged from a study of cytomegalovirus exposure and HLA in healthy donors. The V gene end was trimmed by 5 bases and the J gene end by 5 bases; junction bases not matched to a gene: 10. Germline lookup yields CDR1 SGHVS and CDR2 FNYEAQ. The CDR3 runs 16 residues. The assay was immunoSEQ multiplex PCR, and TCRdb's table has in-frame clones only and misses some. This table has 70,000 to 80,000 clones, 90% to 95% appearing once. Study-level points and caveats: Rare TCR sequences dominated, though some public TCRs recurred in many donors. Investigators reported 150 to 200 TCR beta chains as tied to cytomegalovirus. Three chains tied to CMV proved CMV antigen-specific in vitro. Subsequent analysis of the 110 or so validation repertoires found a tendency for first-cohort TCR clusters to co-occur.

Details on this clone: Its antigen is as yet unknown.

The source is a woman under 30 in good health and CMV-seronegative. The gene calls are TRBV7-6 and TRBJ2-1; the match to TRBD1 covers 9 bases. Specimen: PBMCs. CDR3 protein: CASSPTGTGLNNEQFF. As DNA, the CDR3 is TGTGCCAGCAGCCCGACCGGGACAGGGCTGAACAATGAGCAGTTCTTC.